Below, 13 T cell receptor beta chains from the same sample are listed, as sequenced in a study of patients and donors after allogeneic stem cell transplantation. TCRdb called the RT-PCR reads again in MiXCR, with one record for every CDR3 protein. The table shows over 130,000 distinct CDR3 sequences, with 30% to 45% occurring only once. The sample was blood, either unsorted or a sorted T cell fraction (not recorded which). The receptor source for this set is a human donor who was either an allogeneic HSCT recipient or a stem cell or donor lymphocyte infusion donor (not recorded which). It is not recorded whose cells these are; they may come from a transplant donor.

The CDR3 DNA is TGTGCCAGCAGCCAAGATACGGTAGATCAGCCCCAGCATTTT. Protein sequence: CASSQDTVDQPQHF. The V gene is TRBV3-1, the J gene TRBJ1-5; D ambiguous. Looked up from germline, CDR1 is LGHDT and CDR2 is YNNKEL (reference sequence). The CDR3 spans 14 residues. V was pared by 0 bases and J by 5 bases, with 8 bases between.

The gene calls are TRBV4-3 and TRBJ1-4; D gene unclear. V shed 2 bases and J shed 6 bases, with 13 bases lying between them. The CDR3 is 15 amino acids. Germline CDR1 reads LGHNA; CDR2 reads YSLEER. DNA for the CDR3: TGCGCCAGCAGCCAAAGCCGGGAGTGGGATGAAAAACTGTTTTTT. Protein: CASSQSREWDEKLFF.

This chain links TRBV29-1 with TRBJ2-5, with a tentative D call TRBD1 (7 bases). V gave up 4 bases and J gave up 5 bases, with 17 bases separating them. Per the germline V gene, CDR1 is SQVTM and CDR2 is ANQGSEA. The length of the CDR3 is 14 residues. The CDR3 here is CSVVYRGLGETQYF. The CDR3 DNA reads as TGCAGCGTTGTATACAGGGGACTTGGGGAGACCCAGTACTTC.

This clonotype appeared a few times. The genes are TRBV20-1 and TRBJ1-2; D unresolved. The V gene's germline CDR1 is DFQATT and CDR2 SNEGSKA (reference sequence). This CDR3 region has 13 residues. The V end was cut by 3 bases, the J end by 3 bases, with 11 bases between. CDR3 sequence (DNA): TGCAGTGCTAGTAGCCCTAGGGACTATGGCTACACCTTC. Protein sequence: CSASSPRDYGYTF.

This chain uses TRBV5-1 with TRBJ1-1, with D maybe TRBD1 (6 bases). Germline CDR1 and CDR2: SGHRS and YFSETQ. Trimming took off 4 bases at V and 1 base at J, with 14 bases between the two ends. The CDR3 loop spans 15 amino acids. Here the CDR3 DNA reads TGCGCCAGCAGCGCCACATCAGGGGCGAACACTGAAGCTTTCTTT. Translation: CASSATSGANTEAFF.

CDR3 nucleotides: TGTGCCAGCAGTTTCGGGGTCTGGAATGAGCAGTTCTTC. Protein: CASSFGVWNEQFF. The J gene is TRBJ2-1, the V gene TRBV27, with D possibly being TRBD2 (5 bases). V lost 3 bases and J 7 bases, leaving 10 bases between the germline ends. The CDR3 is 13 residues long. Germline lookup yields CDR1 MNHEY and CDR2 SMNVEV (reference sequence).

The sample holds a few counts of this clonotype. V and J are TRBV28 and TRBJ2-5; TRBD1 agrees at 9 bases. With 5 bases clipped from V and 0 bases from J, the junction kept 7 bases outside the gene matches. Per germline, CDR1 MDHEN and CDR2 SYDVKM. The CDR3 length is 16 residues. CDR3: CASSATGGTNQETQYF. As DNA, the CDR3 is TGTGCCAGCAGTGCGACAGGGGGGACGAACCAAGAGACCCAGTACTTC.

The gene calls are TRBV6-2 or TRBV6-3 and TRBJ2-7; D is uncertain. In germline, CDR1 is MNHEY, CDR2 SVGEGT. The CDR3 runs to 11 residues. Trimming left V 8 bases short and J 0 bases short, with 5 bases between. The CDR3 here is CASGISYEQYF. The CDR3 DNA sequence: TGTGCCAGCGGGATCTCCTACGAGCAGTACTTC.

The rearrangement joins TRBV5-8 to TRBJ2-2; D ambiguous. V lost 0 bases to trimming and J lost 7 bases, with 10 bases between them. Germline loops: CDR1 SGHTS, CDR2 YDEGEE. CDR3 length: 14 amino acids. As DNA, the CDR3 is TGTGCCAGCAGCTTGGAGGCGGTTATCGGGGAGCTGTTTTTT. Amino acids: CASSLEAVIGELFF.

The rearrangement links TRBV12-3 or TRBV12-4 to TRBJ1-5; D is perhaps TRBD1 (5 bases). This CDR3 is built from 13 residues. V was pared by 6 bases and J by 2 bases, with 8 bases between. Written as DNA, the CDR3 is TGTGCCAGCAGGGGGCCGGGCAATCAGCCCCAGCATTTT. This translates into CASRGPGNQPQHF.

J is TRBJ2-7 and V is TRBV4-3, with D possibly matching TRBD1 (6 bases). Germline V CDR1 and CDR2: LGHNA, YSLEER. V dropped 4 bases and J dropped 2 bases, with 9 bases sitting between them. This CDR3 has 13 residues. CDR3 bases: TGCGCCAGCAGCCCGGACAGACCCTACGAGCAGTACTTC. This gives the protein CASSPDRPYEQYF.

This clonotype appeared a few times. The chain combines TRBV28 with TRBJ1-1; D gene unclear. The CDR3 covers 12 residues. Germline assignment: CDR1 MDHEN and CDR2 SYDVKM. V lost 6 bases and J 10 bases, leaving 15 bases between the germline ends. CDR3 nucleotides: TGTGCCAGCAGCCTATCCCGGTACGGAGCTTTCTTT. Translated: CASSLSRYGAFF. Combining the CDR3 with reference TRBV28 and TRBJ1-1 gives the whole variable domain DVKVTQSSRYLVKRTGEKVFLECVQDMDHENMFWYRQDPGLGLRLIYFSYDVKMKEKGDIPEGYSVSREKKERFSLILESASTNQTSMYLCASSLSRYGAFFGQGTRLTVV.

This chain connects TRBV29-1 to TRBJ1-1, with D possibly TRBD1 on 5 matching bases. The V gene lost 6 bases and the J gene lost 1 base, with 15 bases spanning the gap. The length of the CDR3 is 14 residues. Germline V gene sequence: CDR1 SQVTM, CDR2 ANQGSEA. The CDR3 DNA follows: TGCAGCGTCCAGACAGCCAACAAGAACACTGAAGCTTTCTTT. Its protein product is CSVQTANKNTEAFF.